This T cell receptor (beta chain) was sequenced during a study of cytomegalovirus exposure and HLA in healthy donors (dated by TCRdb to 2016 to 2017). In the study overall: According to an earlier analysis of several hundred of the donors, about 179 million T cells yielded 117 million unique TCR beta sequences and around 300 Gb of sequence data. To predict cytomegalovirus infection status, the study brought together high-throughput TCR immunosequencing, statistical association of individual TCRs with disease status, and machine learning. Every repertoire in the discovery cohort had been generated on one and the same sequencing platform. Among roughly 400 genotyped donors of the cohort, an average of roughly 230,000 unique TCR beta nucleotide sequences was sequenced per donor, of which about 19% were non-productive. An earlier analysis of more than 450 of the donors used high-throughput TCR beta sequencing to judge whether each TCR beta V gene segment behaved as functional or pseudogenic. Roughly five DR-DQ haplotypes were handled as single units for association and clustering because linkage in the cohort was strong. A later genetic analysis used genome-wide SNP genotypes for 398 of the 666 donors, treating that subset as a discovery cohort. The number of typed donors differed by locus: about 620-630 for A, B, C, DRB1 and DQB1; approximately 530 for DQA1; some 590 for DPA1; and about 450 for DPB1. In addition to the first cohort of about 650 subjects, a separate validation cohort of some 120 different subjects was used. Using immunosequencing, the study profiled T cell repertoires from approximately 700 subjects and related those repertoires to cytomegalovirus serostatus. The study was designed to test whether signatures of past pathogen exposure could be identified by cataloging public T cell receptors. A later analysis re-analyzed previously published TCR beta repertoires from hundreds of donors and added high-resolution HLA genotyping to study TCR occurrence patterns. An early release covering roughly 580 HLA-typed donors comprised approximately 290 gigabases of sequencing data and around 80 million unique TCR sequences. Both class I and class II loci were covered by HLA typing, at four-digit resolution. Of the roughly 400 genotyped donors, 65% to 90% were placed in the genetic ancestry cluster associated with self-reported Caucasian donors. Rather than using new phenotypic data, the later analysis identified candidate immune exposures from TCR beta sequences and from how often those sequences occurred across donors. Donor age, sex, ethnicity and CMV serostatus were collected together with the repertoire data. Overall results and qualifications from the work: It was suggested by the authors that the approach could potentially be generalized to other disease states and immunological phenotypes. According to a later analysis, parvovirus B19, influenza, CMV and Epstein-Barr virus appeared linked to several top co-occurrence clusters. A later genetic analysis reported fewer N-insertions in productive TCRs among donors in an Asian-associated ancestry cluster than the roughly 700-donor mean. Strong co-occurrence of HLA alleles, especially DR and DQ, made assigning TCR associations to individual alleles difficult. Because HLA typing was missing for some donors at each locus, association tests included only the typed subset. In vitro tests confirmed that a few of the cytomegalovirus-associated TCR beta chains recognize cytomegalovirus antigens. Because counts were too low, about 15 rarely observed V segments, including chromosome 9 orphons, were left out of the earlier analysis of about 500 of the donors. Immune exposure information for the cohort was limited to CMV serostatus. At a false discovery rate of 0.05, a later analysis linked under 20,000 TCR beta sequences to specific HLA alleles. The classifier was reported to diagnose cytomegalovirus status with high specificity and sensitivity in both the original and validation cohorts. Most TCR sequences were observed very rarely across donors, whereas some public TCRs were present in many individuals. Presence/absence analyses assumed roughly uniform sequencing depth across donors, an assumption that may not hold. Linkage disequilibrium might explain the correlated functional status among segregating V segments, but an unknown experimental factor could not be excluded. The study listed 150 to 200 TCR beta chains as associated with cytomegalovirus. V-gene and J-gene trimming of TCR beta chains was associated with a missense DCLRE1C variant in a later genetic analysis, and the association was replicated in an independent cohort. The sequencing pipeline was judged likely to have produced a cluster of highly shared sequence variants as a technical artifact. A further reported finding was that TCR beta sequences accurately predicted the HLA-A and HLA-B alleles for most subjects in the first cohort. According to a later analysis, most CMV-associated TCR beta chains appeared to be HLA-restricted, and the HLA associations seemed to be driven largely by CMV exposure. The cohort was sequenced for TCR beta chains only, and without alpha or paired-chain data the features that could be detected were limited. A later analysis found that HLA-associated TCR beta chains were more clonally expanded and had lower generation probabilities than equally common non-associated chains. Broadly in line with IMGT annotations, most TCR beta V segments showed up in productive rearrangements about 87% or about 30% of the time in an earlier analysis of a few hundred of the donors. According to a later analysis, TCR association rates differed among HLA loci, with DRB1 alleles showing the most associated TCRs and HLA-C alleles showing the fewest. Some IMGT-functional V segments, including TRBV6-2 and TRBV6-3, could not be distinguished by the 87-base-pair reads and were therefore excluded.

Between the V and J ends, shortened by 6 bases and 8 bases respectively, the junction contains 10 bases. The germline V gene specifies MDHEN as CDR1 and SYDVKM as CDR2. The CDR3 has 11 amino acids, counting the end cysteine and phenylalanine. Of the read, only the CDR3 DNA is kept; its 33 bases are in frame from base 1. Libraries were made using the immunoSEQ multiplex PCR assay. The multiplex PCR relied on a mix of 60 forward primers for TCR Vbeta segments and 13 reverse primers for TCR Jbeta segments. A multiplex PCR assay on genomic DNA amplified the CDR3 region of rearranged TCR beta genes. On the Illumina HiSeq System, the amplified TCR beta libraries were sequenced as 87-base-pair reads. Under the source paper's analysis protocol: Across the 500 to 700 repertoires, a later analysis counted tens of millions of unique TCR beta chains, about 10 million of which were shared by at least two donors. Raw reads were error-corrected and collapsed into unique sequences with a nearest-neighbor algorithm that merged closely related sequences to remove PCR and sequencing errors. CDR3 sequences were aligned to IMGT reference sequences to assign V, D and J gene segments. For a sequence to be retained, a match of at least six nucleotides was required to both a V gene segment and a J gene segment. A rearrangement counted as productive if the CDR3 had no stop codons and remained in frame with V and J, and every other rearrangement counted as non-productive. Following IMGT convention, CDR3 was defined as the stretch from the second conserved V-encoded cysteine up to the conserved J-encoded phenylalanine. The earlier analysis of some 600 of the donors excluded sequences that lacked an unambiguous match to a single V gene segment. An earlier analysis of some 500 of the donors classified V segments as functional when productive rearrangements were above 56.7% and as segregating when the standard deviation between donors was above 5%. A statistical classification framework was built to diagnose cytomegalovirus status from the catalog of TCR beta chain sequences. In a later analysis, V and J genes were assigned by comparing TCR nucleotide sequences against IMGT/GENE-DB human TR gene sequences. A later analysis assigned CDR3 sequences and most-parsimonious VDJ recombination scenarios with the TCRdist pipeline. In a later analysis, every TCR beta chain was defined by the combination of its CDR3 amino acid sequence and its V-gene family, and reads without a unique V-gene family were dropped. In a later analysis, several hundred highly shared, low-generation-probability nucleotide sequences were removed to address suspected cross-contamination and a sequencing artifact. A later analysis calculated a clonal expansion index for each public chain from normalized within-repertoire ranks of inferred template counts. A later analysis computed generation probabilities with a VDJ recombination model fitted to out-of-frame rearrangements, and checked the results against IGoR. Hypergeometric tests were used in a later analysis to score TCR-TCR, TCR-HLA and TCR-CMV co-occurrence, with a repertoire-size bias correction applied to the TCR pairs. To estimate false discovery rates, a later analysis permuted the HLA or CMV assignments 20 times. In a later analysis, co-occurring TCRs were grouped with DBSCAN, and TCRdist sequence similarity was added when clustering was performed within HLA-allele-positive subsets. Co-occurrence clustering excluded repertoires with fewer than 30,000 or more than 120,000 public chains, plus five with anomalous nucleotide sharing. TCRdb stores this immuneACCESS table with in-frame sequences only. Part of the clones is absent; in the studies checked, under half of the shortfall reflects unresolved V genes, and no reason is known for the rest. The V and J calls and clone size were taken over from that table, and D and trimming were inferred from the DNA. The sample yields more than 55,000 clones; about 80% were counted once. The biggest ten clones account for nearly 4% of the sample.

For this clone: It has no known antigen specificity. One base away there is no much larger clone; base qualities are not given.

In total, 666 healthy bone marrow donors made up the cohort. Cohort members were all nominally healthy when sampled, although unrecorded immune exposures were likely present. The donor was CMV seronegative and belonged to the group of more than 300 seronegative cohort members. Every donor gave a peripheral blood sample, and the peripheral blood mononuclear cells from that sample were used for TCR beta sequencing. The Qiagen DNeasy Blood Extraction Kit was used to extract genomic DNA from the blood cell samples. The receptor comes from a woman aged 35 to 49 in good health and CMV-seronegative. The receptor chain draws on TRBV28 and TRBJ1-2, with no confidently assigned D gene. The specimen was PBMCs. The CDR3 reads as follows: CASRLEGGYTF. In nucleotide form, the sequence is TGTGCCAGCAGACTCGAGGGAGGCTACACCTTC.